Here is one TCR beta chain with its context. The CDR3 loop spans 15 amino acids. The ends lost 4 bases at V and 1 base at J; junction bases unmatched: 4. Germline V CDR1 and CDR2: SGHVS, FQNEAQ. The data were taken from a study of Ad26.COV2.S vaccination and SARS-CoV-2 variants. TCRdb's table, derived via immunoSEQ multiplex PCR, lists solely in-frame clones and lacks some. The sample carries just over 350,000 clones, roughly 81% recorded once. Sample treatment: 15 to 20 received Ad26.COV2.S at low or high dose, single or two shots; 5 received placebo; per-sample allocation not given. At day 63 after the first vaccine or placebo injection, samples were drawn.

The TCR comes from a person between 18 and 65 years old who received the Ad26.COV2.S COVID-19 vaccine or a placebo. The chain is built from TRBV7-8 and TRBJ2-7; TRBD1 matches at 10 bases. Source: peripheral blood, taken in a trial of Ad26.COV2.S vaccine versus placebo. This CDR3 is CASSSTGGRSYEQYF. The CDR3 coding sequence is TGTGCCAGCAGCTCGACAGGGGGCCGATCCTACGAGCAGTACTTC.